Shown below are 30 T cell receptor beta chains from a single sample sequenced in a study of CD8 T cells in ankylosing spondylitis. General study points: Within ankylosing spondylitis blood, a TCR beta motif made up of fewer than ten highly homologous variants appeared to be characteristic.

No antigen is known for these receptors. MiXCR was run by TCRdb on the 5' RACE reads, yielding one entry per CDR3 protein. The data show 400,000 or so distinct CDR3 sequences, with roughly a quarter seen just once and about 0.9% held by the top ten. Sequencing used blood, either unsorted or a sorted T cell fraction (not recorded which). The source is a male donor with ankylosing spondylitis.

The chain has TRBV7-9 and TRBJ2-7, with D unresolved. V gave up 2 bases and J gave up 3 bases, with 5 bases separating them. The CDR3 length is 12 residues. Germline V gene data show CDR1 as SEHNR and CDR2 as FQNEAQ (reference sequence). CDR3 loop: CASSLSDYEQYV. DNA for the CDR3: TGTGCCAGCAGCTTATCAGACTACGAGCAGTACGTC.

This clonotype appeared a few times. The CDR3 sequence: CSFPTSGSFGDTQYF. The CDR3 coding sequence is TGCAGTTTTCCCACTAGCGGGAGTTTCGGAGATACGCAGTATTTT. This chain joins TRBV20-1 and TRBJ2-3; TRBD2 matches 11 bases. The germline V gene encodes CDR1 DFQATT and CDR2 SNEGSKA (reference sequence). The V gene end was trimmed by 8 bases and the J gene end by 5 bases; junction bases not matched to a gene: 12. The CDR3 runs to 15 residues.

Here the CDR3 DNA reads TGCAGTGCTAGAGATTGGACGGGAGGGAACTCCTACAATGAGCAGTTCTTC. Its translation is CSARDWTGGNSYNEQFF. V is TRBV20-1 and J is TRBJ2-1; 8 nucleotides line up with TRBD2. Germline V gene data show CDR1 as DFQATT and CDR2 as SNEGSKA (reference sequence). V lost 0 bases, J lost 0 bases, and 7 bases stayed unmatched. The CDR3 spans 17 residues.

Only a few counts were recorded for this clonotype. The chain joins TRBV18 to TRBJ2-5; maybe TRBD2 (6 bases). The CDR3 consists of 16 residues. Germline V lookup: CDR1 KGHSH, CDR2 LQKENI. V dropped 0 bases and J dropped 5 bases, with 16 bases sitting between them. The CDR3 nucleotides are TGTGCCAGCTCACCACCGAGGAGGGAAGCAGGGGAGACCCAGTACTTC. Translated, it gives CASSPPRREAGETQYF.

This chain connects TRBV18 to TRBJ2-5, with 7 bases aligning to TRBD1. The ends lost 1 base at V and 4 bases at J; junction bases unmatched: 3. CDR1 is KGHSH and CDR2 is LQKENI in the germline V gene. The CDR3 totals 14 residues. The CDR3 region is CASSPRSGGETQYF. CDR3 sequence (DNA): TGTGCCAGCTCACCACGGTCAGGGGGAGAGACCCAGTACTTC.

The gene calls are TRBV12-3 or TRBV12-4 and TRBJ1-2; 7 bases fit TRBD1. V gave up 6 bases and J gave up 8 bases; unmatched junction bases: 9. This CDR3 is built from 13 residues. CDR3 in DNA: TGTGCCAGCAGCAGACAGGGACATACCGGCTACACCTTC. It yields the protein CASSRQGHTGYTF.

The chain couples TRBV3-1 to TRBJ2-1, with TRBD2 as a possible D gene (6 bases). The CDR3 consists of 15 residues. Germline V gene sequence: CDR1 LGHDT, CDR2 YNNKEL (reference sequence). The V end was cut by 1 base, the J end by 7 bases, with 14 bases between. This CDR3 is CASSQAASEVNEQFF. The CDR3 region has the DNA TGTGCCAGCAGCCAAGCGGCTAGCGAAGTAAATGAGCAGTTCTTC.

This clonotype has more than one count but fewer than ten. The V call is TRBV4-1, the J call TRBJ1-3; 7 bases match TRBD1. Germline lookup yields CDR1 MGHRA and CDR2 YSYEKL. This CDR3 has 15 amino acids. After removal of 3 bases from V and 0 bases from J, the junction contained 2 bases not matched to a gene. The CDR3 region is CASSQGDSSGNTIYF. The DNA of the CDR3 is TGCGCCAGCAGCCAGGGGGACAGCTCTGGAAACACCATATATTTT.

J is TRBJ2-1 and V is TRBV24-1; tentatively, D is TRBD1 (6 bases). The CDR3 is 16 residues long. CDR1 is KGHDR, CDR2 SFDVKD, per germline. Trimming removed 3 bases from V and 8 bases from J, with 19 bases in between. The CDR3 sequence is CATSDLYRENTHEQFF. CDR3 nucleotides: TGTGCCACCAGTGATCTGTACAGGGAAAATACCCATGAGCAGTTCTTC.

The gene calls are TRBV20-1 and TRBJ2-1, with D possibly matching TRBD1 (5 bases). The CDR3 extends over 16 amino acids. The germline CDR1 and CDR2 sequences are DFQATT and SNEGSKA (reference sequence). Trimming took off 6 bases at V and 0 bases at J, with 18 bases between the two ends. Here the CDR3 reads CSASKGIVYSYNEQFF. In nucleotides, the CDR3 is TGCAGTGCCAGTAAGGGGATTGTCTACTCCTACAATGAGCAGTTCTTC.

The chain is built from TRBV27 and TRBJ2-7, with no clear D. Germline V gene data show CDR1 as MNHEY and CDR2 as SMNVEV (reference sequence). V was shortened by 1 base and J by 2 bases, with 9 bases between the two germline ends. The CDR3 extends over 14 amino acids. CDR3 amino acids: CASSLFGRTYEQYF. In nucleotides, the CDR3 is TGTGCCAGCAGTTTATTCGGACGAACCTACGAGCAGTACTTC.

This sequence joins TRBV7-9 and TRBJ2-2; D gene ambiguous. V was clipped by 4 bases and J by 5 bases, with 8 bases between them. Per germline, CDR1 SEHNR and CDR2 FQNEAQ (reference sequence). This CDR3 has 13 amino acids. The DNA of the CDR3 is TGTGCCAGCAGCTCAGACTGGACCGGGGAGCTGTTTTTT. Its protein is CASSSDWTGELFF.

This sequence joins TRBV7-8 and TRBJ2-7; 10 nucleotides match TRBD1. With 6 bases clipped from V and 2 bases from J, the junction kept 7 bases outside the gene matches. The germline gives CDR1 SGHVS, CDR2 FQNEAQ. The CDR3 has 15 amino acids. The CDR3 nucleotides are TGTGCCAGCAGGCCGTTCGGGACAGGGGCCTACGAGCAGTACTTC. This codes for CASRPFGTGAYEQYF.

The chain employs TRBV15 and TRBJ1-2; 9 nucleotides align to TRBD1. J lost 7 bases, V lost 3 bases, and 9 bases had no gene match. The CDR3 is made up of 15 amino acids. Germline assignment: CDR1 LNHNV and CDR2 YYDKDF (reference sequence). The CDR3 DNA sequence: TGTGCCACCAGCAGTCCGGGACAGGGAATTGGTGGCTACACCTTC. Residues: CATSSPGQGIGGYTF. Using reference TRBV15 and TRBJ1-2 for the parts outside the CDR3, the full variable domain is DAMVIQNPRYQVTQFGKPVTLSCSQTLNHNVMYWYQQKSSQAPKLLFHYYDKDFNNEADTPDNFQSRRPNTSFCFLDIRSPGLGDTAMYLCATSSPGQGIGGYTFGSGTRLTVV.

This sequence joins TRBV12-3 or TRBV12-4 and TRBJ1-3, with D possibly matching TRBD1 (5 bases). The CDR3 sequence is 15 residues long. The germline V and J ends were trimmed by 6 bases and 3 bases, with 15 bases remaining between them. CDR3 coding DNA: TGTGCCAGCAGGAGGCCGGGGGGGGGTGGAAACACCATATATTTT. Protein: CASRRPGGGGNTIYF.

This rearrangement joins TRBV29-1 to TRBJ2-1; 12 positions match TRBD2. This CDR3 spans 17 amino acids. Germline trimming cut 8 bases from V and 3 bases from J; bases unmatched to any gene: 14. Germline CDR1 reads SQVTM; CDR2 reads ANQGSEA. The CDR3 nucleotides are TGCAGCTTCCGGGACAGCGGGACTAGCGGGCTCTACAATGAGCAGTTCTTC. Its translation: CSFRDSGTSGLYNEQFF.

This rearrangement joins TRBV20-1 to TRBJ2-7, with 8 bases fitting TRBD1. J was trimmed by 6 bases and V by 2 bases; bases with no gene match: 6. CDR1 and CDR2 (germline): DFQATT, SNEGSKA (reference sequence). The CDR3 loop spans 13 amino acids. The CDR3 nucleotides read TGCAGTGCTAGAAGGACAGGGACTTCCGAGCAGTACGTC. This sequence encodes CSARRTGTSEQYV.

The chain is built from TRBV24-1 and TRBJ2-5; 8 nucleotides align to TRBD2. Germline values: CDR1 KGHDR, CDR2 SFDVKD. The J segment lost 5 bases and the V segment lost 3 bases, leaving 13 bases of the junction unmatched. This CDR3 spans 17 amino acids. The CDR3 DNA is TGTGCCACCAGTGATCCGCGGGGGGCTACCCTTCGGGAGACCCAGTACTTC. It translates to CATSDPRGATLRETQYF.

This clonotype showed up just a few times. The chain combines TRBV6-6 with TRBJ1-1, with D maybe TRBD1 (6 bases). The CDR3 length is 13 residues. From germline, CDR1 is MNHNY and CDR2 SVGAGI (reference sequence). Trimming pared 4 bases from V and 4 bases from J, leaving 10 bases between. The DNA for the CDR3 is TGTGCCAGCAGTTTGGACAGCCGCACTGAAGCTTTCTTT. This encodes CASSLDSRTEAFF.

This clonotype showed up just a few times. The CDR3 nucleotides are TGCAGTGCTGAAGCGGAGACCCAGTACTTC. Translating gives CSAEAETQYF. The chain uses TRBV20-1 and TRBJ2-5; D remains unclear. Deletions cut 5 bases from V and 5 bases from J, with 6 bases between. In germline, CDR1 is DFQATT, CDR2 SNEGSKA (reference sequence). CDR3 length: 10 amino acids.

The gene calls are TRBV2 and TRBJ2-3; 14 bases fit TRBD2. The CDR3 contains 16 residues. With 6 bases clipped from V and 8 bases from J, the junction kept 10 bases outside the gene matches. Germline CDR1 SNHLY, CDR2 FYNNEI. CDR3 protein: CASRDRTSGRPGTQYF. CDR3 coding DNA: TGTGCCAGCAGAGACCGGACTAGCGGGAGGCCCGGTACGCAGTATTTT.

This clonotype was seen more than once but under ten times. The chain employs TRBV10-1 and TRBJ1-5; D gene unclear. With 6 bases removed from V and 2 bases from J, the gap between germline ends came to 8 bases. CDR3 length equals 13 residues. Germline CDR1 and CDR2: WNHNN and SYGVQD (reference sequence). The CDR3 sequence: CASRLRRNQPQHF. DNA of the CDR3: TGCGCCAGCAGGTTAAGACGCAATCAGCCCCAGCATTTT.

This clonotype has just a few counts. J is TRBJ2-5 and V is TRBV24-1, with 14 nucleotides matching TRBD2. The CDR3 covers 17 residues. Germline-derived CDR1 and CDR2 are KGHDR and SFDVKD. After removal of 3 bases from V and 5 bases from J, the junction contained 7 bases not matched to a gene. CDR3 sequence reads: CATSDPGTSGSLETQYF. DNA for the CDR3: TGTGCCACCAGTGATCCCGGGACTAGCGGGAGCCTGGAGACCCAGTACTTC.

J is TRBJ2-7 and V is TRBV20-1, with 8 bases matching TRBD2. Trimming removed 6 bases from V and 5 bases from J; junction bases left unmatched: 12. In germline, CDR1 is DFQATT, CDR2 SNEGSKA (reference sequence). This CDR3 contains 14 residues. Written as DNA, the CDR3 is TGCAGTGCCCCGAATAAAGCGGGAGCAGACGAGCAGTACTTC. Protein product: CSAPNKAGADEQYF.

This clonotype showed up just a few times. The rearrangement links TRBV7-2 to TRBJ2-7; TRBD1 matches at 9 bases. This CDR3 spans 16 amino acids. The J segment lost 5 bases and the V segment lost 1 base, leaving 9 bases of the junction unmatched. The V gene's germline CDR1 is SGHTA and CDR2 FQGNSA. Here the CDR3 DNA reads TGTGCCAGCAGCTTAGTAGGGGACAGGGAAGTCGACGAGCAGTACTTC. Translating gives CASSLVGDREVDEQYF.

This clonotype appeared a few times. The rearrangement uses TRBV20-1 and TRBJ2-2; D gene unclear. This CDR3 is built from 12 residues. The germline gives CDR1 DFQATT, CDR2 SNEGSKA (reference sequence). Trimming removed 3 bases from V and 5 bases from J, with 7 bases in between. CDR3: CSASRRTGELFF. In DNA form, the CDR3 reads TGCAGTGCTAGTAGGAGAACCGGGGAGCTGTTTTTT.

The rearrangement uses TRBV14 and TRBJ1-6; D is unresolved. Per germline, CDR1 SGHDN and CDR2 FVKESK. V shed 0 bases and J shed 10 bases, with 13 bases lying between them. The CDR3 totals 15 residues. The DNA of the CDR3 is TGTGCCAGCAGCCAAGATCGGGGTCGGATCTCACCCCTCCACTTT. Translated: CASSQDRGRISPLHF.

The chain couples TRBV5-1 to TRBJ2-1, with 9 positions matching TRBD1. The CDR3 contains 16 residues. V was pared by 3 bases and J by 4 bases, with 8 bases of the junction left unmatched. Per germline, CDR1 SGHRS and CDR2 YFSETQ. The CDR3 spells CASSWTGVANYNEQFF. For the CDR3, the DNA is TGCGCCAGCAGCTGGACAGGGGTCGCTAATTACAATGAGCAGTTCTTC.

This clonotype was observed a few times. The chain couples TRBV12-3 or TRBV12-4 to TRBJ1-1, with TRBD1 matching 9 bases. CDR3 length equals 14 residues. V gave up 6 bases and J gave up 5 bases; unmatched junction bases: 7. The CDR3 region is CASRGRQGGTEAFF. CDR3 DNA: TGTGCCAGCAGGGGACGACAGGGGGGGACTGAAGCTTTCTTT.

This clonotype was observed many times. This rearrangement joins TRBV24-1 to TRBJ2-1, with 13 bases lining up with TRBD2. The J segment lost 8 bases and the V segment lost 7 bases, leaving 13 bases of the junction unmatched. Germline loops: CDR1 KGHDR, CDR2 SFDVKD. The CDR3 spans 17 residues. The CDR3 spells CATRSGLAGDQGDEQFF. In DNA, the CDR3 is TGTGCCACCAGGTCCGGACTAGCGGGAGACCAGGGGGATGAGCAGTTCTTC.